This T cell receptor beta chain was captured by sequencing in a study of blood T cell repertoires in COVID-19. The wider study: Acute-phase and convalescent COVID-19 samples originated in the United States, Italy and Spain. Sources were T cells, B-cell-depleted T cells, or PBMCs; the material itself was cDNA or gDNA.

The data were produced by immunoSEQ multiplex PCR, yet TCRdb's version contains in-frame clones alone and is incomplete. The data contain hundreds of thousands of clones, 70% to 90% of them singletons. The CDR3 has 14 amino acids. CDR1 is SGHDT and CDR2 is YYEEEE in the germline V gene. V gave up 1 base and J gave up 0 bases, with 8 bases separating them. The sequenced material came from PBMCs or T cells enriched from blood (not recorded which). The rearrangement uses TRBV5-6 and TRBJ2-7; D possibly corresponds to TRBD1 (6 bases). The sequence was collected from a woman aged 25 to 45 who had recovered from COVID-19. This CDR3 reads CASSLSQGSYEQYF. The DNA for the CDR3 is TGTGCCAGCAGCTTGTCACAGGGCTCCTACGAGCAGTACTTC.